This T cell receptor (beta chain) emerged from a study of response to subunit inactivated influenza vaccine. General study points: Authors suggested that a seasonal influenza vaccination recruits few new T cells each time.

One entry per CDR3 protein results from TCRdb running MiXCR on the RT-PCR reads. Seen here are fewer than 800,000 distinct CDR3 sequences, approximately 15% observed once, and the top ten hold roughly 10%. The CDR3 sequence is 13 residues long. Worth noting for this clonotype: No antigen is known for it. An end of the junction does not agree with germline; a read error may underlie this.

The sequence derives from a man over 45 who received an inactivated influenza vaccine. The J gene is TRBJ2-3, the V gene TRBV12-3 or TRBV12-4, with TRBD1 as a possible D gene (6 bases). The starting material was PBMCs from blood, obtained about 13 days after vaccination. The CDR3 protein is CASSRGATDRQYF. The CDR3 nucleotides are TGTGCCAGCAGCAGGGGTGCGACAGATAGGCAGTATTTT.